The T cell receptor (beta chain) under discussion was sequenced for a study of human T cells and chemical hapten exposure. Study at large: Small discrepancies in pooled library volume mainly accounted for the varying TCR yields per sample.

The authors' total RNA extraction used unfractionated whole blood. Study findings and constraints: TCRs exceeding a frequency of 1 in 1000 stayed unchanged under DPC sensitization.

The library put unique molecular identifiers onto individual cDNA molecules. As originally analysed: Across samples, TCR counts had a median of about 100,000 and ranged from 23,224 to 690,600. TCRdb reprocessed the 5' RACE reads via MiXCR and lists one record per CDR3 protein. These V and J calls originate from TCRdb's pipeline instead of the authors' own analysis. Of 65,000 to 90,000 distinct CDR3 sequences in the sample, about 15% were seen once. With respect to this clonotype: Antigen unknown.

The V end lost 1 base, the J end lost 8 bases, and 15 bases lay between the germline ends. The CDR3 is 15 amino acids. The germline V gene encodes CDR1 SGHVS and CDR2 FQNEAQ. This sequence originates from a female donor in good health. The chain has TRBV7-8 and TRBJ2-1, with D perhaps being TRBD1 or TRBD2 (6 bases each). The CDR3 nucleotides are TGTGCCAGCAGCTTAGATGGGACATCGGGAGATGAGCAGTTCTTC. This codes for CASSLDGTSGDEQFF.